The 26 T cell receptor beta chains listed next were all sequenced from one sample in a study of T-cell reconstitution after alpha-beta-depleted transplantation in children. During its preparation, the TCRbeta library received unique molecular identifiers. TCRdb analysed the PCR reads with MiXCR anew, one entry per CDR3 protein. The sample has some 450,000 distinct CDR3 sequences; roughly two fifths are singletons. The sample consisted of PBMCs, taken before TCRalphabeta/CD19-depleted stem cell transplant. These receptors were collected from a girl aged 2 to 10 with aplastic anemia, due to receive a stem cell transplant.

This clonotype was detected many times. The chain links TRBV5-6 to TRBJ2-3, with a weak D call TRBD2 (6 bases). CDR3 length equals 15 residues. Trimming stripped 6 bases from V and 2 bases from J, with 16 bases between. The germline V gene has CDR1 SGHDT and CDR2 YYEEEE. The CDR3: CASTLGGGPTDTQYF. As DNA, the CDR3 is TGTGCCAGCACTCTTGGGGGAGGACCCACAGATACGCAGTATTTT.

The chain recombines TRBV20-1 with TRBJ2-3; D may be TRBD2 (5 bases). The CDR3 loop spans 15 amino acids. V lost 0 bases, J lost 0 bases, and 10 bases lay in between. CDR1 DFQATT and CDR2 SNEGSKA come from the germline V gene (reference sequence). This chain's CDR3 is CSARDFRGSTDTQYF. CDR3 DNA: TGCAGTGCTAGAGATTTTCGGGGAAGCACAGATACGCAGTATTTT.

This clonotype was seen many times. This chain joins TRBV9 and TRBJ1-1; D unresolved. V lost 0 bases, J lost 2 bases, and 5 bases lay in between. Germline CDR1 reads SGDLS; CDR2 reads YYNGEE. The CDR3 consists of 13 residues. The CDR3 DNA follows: TGTGCCAGCAGCGTAGAAATAAACACTGAAGCTTTCTTT. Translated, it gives CASSVEINTEAFF.

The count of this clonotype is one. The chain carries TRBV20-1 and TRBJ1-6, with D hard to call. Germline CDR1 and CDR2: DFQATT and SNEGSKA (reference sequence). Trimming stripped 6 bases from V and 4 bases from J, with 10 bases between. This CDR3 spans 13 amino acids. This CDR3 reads CSASRGYNSPLHF. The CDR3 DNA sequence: TGCAGTGCGTCGCGGGGATATAATTCACCCCTCCACTTT.

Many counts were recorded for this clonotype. CDR3 nucleotides: TGTGCCAGCAGCCAAGTCTATGGCTACACCTTC. Translating it yields CASSQVYGYTF. The genes are TRBV28 and TRBJ1-2; D gene ambiguous. Germline CDR1 is MDHEN and CDR2 is SYDVKM. CDR3 length: 11 residues. V dropped 6 bases and J dropped 4 bases, with 6 bases sitting between them.

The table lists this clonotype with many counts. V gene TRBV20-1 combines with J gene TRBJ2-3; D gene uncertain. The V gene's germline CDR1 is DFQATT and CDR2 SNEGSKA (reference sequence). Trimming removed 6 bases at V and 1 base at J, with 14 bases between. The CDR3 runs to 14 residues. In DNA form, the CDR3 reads TGCAGTGCCCGACGACGACTGGGCACAGATACGCAGTATTTT. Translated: CSARRRLGTDTQYF.

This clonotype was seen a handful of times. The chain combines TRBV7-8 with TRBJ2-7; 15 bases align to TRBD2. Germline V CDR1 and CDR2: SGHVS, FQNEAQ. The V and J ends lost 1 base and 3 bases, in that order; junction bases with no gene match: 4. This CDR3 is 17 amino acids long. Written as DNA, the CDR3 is TGTGCCAGCAGCTTAGGGACTAGCGGGAGGGCACTCTACGAGCAGTACTTC. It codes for CASSLGTSGRALYEQYF.

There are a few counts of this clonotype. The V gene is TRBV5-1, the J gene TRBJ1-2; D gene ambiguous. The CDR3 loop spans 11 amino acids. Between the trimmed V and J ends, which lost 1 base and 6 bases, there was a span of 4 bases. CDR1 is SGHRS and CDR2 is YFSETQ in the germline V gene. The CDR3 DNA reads TGCGCCAGCAGCTTGACGGATGGCTACACCTTC. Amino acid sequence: CASSLTDGYTF.

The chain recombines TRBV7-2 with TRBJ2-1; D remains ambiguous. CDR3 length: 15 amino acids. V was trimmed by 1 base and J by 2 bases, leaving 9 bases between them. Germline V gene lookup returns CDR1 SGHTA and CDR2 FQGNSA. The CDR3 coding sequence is TGTGCCAGCAGCTTAGAACGGAACCCCTACAATGAGCAGTTCTTC. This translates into CASSLERNPYNEQFF. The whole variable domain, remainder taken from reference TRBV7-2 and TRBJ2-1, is GAGVSQSPSNKVTEKGKDVELRCDPISGHTALYWYRQSLGQGLEFLIYFQGNSAPDKSGLPSDRFSAERTGGSVSTLTIQRTQQEDSAVYLCASSLERNPYNEQFFGPGTRLTVL.

The CDR3 spells CSASFSGARGYNEQFF. CDR3 sequence (DNA): TGCAGTGCTAGCTTTTCAGGGGCTAGGGGGTACAATGAGCAGTTCTTC. The chain recombines TRBV20-1 with TRBJ2-1, with a tentative D call TRBD1 (6 bases). The CDR3 is made up of 16 amino acids. Germline CDR1 reads DFQATT; CDR2 reads SNEGSKA (reference sequence). The V and J ends lost 3 bases and 4 bases respectively, with 19 bases between them.

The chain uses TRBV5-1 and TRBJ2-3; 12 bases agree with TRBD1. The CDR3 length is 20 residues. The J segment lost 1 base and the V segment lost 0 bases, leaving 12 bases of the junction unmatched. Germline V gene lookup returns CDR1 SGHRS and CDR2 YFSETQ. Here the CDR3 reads CASSLELRDRGPSGTDTQYF. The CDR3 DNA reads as TGCGCCAGCAGCTTGGAATTAAGGGACAGGGGGCCCTCCGGCACAGATACGCAGTATTTT.

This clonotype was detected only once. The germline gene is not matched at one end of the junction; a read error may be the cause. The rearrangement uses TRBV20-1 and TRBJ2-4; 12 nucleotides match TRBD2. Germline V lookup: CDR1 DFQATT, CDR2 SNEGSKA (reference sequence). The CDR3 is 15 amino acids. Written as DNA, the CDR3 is TGCAGTGCTACCCAGAGGGGGCTAGCGGGAGGGACTCAGTGCTTC. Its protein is CSATQRGLAGGTQCF.

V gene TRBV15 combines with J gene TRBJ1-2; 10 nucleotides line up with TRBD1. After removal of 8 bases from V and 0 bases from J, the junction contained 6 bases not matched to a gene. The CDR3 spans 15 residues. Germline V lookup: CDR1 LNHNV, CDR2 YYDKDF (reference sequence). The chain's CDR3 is CATWDRGQANYGYTF. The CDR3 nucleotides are TGTGCCACCTGGGACAGGGGTCAAGCTAACTATGGCTACACCTTC.

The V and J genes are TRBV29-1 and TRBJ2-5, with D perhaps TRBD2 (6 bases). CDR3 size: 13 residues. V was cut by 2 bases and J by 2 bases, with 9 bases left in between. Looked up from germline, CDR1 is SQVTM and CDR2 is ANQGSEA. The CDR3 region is CSVERGAQETQYF. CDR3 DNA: TGCAGCGTTGAACGCGGGGCTCAAGAGACCCAGTACTTC.

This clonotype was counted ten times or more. CDR3 DNA sequence: TGTGCCAGCAGCGGGGGGAGCGGGAGACCGGAAGAGCAGTTCTTC. Its protein is CASSGGSGRPEEQFF. J is TRBJ2-1 and V is TRBV9; 8 positions agree with TRBD2. From germline, CDR1 is SGDLS and CDR2 YYNGEE. The V gene end was trimmed by 3 bases and the J gene end by 10 bases; junction bases not matched to a gene: 12. This CDR3 has 15 residues.

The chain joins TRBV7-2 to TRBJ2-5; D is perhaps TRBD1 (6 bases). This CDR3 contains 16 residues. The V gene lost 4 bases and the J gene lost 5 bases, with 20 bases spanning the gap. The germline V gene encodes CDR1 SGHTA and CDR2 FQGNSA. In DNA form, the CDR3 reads TGTGCCAGCAGCTCGTATGGTACACAGGGAAGGGAGACCCAGTACTTC. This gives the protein CASSSYGTQGRETQYF.

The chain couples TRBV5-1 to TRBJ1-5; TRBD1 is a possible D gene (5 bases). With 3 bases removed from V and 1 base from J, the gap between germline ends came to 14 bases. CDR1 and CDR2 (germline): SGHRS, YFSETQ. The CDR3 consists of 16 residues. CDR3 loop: CASSSGGAGSNQPQHF. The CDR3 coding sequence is TGCGCCAGCAGCTCCGGCGGGGCGGGAAGCAATCAGCCCCAGCATTTT.

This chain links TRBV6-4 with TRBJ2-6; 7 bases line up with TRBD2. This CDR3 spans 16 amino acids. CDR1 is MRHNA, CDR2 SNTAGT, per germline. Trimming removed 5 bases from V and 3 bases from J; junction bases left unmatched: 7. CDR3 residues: CASSTSAGVGANVLTF. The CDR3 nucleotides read TGTGCCAGCAGTACTAGCGCGGGGGTTGGGGCCAACGTCCTGACTTTC.

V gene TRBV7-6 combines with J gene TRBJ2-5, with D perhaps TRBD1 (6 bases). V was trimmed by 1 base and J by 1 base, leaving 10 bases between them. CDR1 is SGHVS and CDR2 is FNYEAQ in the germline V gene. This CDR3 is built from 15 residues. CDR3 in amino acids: CASSLVQGRQETQYF. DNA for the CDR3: TGTGCCAGCAGCTTAGTGCAGGGGCGCCAAGAGACCCAGTACTTC.

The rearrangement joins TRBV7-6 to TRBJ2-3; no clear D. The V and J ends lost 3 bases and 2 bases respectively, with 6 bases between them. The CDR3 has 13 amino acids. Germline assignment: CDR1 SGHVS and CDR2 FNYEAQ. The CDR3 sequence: CASSFQLTDTQYF. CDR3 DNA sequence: TGTGCCAGCAGCTTCCAACTCACAGATACGCAGTATTTT.

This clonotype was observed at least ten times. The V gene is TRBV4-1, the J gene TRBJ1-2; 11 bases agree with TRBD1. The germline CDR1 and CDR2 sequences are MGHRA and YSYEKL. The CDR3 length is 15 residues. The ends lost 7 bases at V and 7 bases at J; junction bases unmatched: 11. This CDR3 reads CASTQGWTGGGGYTF. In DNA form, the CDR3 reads TGCGCCAGCACCCAGGGCTGGACAGGGGGCGGTGGCTACACCTTC.

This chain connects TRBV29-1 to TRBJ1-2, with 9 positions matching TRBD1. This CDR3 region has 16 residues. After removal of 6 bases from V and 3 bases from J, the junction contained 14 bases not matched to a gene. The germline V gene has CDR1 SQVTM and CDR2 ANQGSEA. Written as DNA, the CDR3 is TGCAGCGTGAGGGGAGGGCTCCGGACAGGGGACTATGGCTACACCTTC. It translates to CSVRGGLRTGDYGYTF. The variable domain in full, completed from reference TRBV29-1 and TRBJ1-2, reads SAVISQKPSRDICQRGTSLTIQCQVDSQVTMMFWYRQQPGQSLTLIATANQGSEATYESGFVIDKFPISRPNLTFSTLTVSNMSPEDSSIYLCSVRGGLRTGDYGYTFGSGTRLTVV.

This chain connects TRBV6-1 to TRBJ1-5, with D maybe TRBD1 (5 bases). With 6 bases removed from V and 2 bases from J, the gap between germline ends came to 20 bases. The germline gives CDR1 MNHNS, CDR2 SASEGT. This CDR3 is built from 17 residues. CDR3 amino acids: CASRRFRDSTGNQPQHF. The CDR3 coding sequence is TGTGCCAGCAGGAGATTCCGGGACTCTACCGGCAATCAGCCCCAGCATTTT.

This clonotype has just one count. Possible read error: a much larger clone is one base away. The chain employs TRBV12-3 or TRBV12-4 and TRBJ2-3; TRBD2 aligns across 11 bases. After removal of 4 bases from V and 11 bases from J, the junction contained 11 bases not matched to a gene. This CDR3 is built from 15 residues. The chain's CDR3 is CASSWGTSGRGRQYF. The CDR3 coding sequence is TGTGCCAGCAGTTGGGGGACTAGCGGTCGGGGCAGGCAGTATTTT.

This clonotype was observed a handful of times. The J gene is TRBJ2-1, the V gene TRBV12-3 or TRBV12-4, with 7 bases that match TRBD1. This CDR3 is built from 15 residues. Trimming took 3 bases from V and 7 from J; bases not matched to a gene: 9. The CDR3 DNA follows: TGTGCCAGCAGTTTTCAGAAGGGGGCTCGTAATGAGCAGTTCTTC. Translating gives CASSFQKGARNEQFF.

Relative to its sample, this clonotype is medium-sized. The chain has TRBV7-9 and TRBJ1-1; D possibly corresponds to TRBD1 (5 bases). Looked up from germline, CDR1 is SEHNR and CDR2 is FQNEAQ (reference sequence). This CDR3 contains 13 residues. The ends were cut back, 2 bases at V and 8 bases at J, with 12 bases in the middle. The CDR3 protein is CASSLLLRTEAFF. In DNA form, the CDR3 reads TGTGCCAGCAGCTTATTGCTTAGGACAGAAGCTTTCTTT.